This is a list of T cell receptor beta chains from one sample in a study of cytomegalovirus exposure and HLA in healthy donors. Profiling relied on immunoSEQ multiplex PCR, and the TCRdb table lists in-frame clones only, not all of them. The data show 150,000 to 200,000 clones, roughly 80% seen once. Sequencing was performed on PBMCs. These receptors were collected from a man aged 50-60 years in good health and CMV-seropositive. Both conserved end residues are part of each CDR3. Each record gives: clone size, D gene, J gene, V gene, CDR3 length, CDR3 DNA, CDR3 protein. The D gene is left open where the match is weak. Size tells how often a clone was seen (once, few, many) or the class of an expanded clone, and some rows leave it out.

>once|-|TRBJ2-2|TRBV4-1|13
TGCGCCAGCGCTATTATGAACACCGGGGAGCTGTTTTTT
CASAIMNTGELFF
>-|TRBD1|TRBJ1-3|TRBV15|15
TGTGCCACCAGCAGGGCCGGGACAGAGGGAAACACCATATATTTT
CATSRAGTEGNTIYF
>once|-|TRBJ1-2|TRBV28|14
TGTGCCAGCAGCAACCTACAGGGACCCTATGGCTACACCTTC
CASSNLQGPYGYTF
>-|TRBD1|TRBJ2-7|TRBV5-5|14
TGTGCCAGCAGCTATGGACAGGGAACCTACGAGCAGTACTTC
CASSYGQGTYEQYF
>-|TRBD1|TRBJ2-7|TRBV18|13
TGTGCCAGCTCACCAAAGGACAGGGGGGAGCAGTACTTC
CASSPKDRGEQYF
>-|TRBD2|TRBJ2-1|TRBV5-1|15
TGCGCCAGCAGCTTGTCGGGACTAGCGAACAATGAGCAGTTCTTC
CASSLSGLANNEQFF
>-|TRBD2|TRBJ2-3|TRBV13|16
TGTGCCAGCAGCTTAGGGCTAGCGGAGAACACAGATACGCAGTATTTT
CASSLGLAENTDTQYF
>-|-|TRBJ2-3|TRBV28|14
TGTGCCAGCAGTTTCCAGGGGCCCACAGATACGCAGTATTTT
CASSFQGPTDTQYF
>-|-|TRBJ1-4|TRBV5-8|15
TGTGCCAGCAGCGGAGGAGTCTCAACTAATGAAAAACTGTTTTTT
CASSGGVSTNEKLFF
>-|-|TRBJ1-5|TRBV5-8|15
TGTGCCAGCAGCTTGGGCATAGATAGCAATCAGCCCCAGCATTTT
CASSLGIDSNQPQHF
>once|-|TRBJ1-2|TRBV19|13
TGTGCCAGTAGTAAGACAGAGTACTATGGCTACACCTTC
CASSKTEYYGYTF
>-|TRBD2|TRBJ2-7|TRBV28|15
TGTGCCAGCAGTTTGGCTAGCGGGACACTGAGGGAGCAGTACTTC
CASSLASGTLREQYF
>-|-|TRBJ1-4|TRBV11-2|15
TGTGCCAGCAGCTTAGATCCCGGGGCTAATGAAAAACTGTTTTTT
CASSLDPGANEKLFF
>-|TRBD1|TRBJ1-2|TRBV11-2|13
TGTGCCAGCAGCCGACAGGGCTCCTATGGCTACACCTTC
CASSRQGSYGYTF
>few|TRBD1|TRBJ2-5|TRBV13|13
TGTGCCAGCAGAAAGGGGGCTGGTGAGACCCAGTACTTC
CASRKGAGETQYF
>few|TRBD2|TRBJ2-2|TRBV7-2|16
TGTGCCAGCAGCTTAGGGGGGAGGGCGTACACCGGGGAGCTGTTTTTT
CASSLGGRAYTGELFF
>-|-|TRBJ1-6|TRBV6-1|15
TGTGCCAGCAGTGAAGCAGGCCAGGCCGGCACGCCCCTCCACTTT
CASSEAGQAGTPLHF
>-|TRBD2|TRBJ2-5|TRBV30|16
TGTGCCTGGAGCCAAAAGACTAGCGGGGGGGCAGAGACCCAGTACTTC
CAWSQKTSGGAETQYF
>once|TRBD1|TRBJ1-5|TRBV29-1|15
TGCAGCGTCGGGGACAGCCTCGGCGGGTTTCAGCCCCAGCATTTT
CSVGDSLGGFQPQHF